This T cell receptor beta chain was found in a study of memory CD4+ T cells and cytomegalovirus serostatus (dated by TCRdb to between 2018 and 2021). Concerning the study at large: The roughly 35 healthy Belgian adults in the cohort included 9 who were CMV seropositive and 24 who were CMV seronegative. To replicate a published TCR-based CMV serostatus classifier, the researchers sequenced the CD4+ memory TCRbeta repertoires of a Belgian cohort whose cytomegalovirus serostatus was known.

Beyond this particular receptor, the publication reports: Only CD4+CD45RO+ memory cells were sequenced, in contrast to the original study, which included naive and memory CD4+ and CD8+ populations. Among the 150 to 200 previously reported CMV-associated TCRbeta sequences, approximately 67 showed up in the CD4+ memory repertoires, with each one found in between one and five individuals. Results were interpreted as suggesting that the CMV-associated TCR signature is largely present in the CD4+ memory repertoire. On the Belgian cohort, the classifier built on the original framework reached a median bootstrapped AUC of almost 0.96, with a 95% CI of 0.76-1.00. For predicting CMV serostatus, the median bootstrapped AUC was about 0.95 using the original framework and about 0.9 using a US-trained random forest.

A FACSAria II was used to sort memory CD4+ T cells, defined as single viable CD3+CD4+CD8-CD45RO+ cells. To determine CMV serostatus, a Roche Elecsys assay was used that detects serum IgG against CMV pp150, pp28, p38 and p52. Once the samples were thawed, total CD4+ T cells were enriched through positive selection using CD4 magnetic microbeads. The samples came from a separate study whose specific focus was interrogating the CD4+ T cell memory repertoire. Peripheral blood mononuclear cells were isolated and cryopreserved following standard operating procedures; serum was stored at -80 °C. CD3-PerCP (BW264/56), CD4-APC (RPA-T4), CD45RO-PE (UCHT1) and CD8-Pacific Orange (3B5) antibodies were used for staining, and non-viable cells were excluded with Sytox blue. The Quick-DNA Microprep Kit was used to extract genomic DNA from the sorted cells. Amplification of TCRbeta DNA was done with the immunoSEQ hsTCRbeta kit, following the protocol from the manufacturer. An Illumina MiSeq instrument was used to sequence the TCRbeta libraries. From the authors' description of their analysis: Following removal of out-of-frame sequences, approximately 2.1 million distinct TCRbeta sequences were retained, with an average of about 70,000 per individual. Each individual was scored by the count of 164 previously reported CMV-associated TCRbeta sequences and the total productive distinct TCRbeta count. A beta-binomial model was reimplemented in Python, and random forests from scikit-learn, run with default parameters, were trained on data from the US cohort. Classifier performance on the Belgian cohort was summarized as median AUC with percentile confidence intervals calculated over 10,000 bootstrap iterations. The clones in this table, taken by TCRdb from immuneACCESS, are in-frame only. Not every clone is retained; where verified, under half of the shortfall comes from an unresolved V gene, and the cause of the rest is unknown. The V and J calls and clone size are taken from that table; D and trimming were inferred from the DNA. Recorded for this sample are roughly 86,000 clones; around 80% of them occurred a single time. The biggest ten clones account for approximately 4% of the sample.

The CDR3 runs 14 residues from the cysteine to the phenylalanine. Solely the CDR3 DNA is kept, with 42 bases framed from the first base. The CDR1 and CDR2 encoded by the germline V gene are SGDLS and YYNGEE. V loses 0 bases, J loses 7 bases, and the germline ends lie 11 bases apart. Notes on this clone: Its antigen is unknown. There are no base qualities to consult, and no much larger clone falls within one base.

The sequence derives from an adult in good health and CMV-seropositive. The V and J segments used are TRBV9 and TRBJ1-5; the D gene is perhaps TRBD1, from 5 matching bases. The sequenced sample consisted of memory CD4+ T cells from blood. DNA sequence: TGTGCCAGCAGCGTAGGGGGCAGCGGACAGCCCCAGCATTTT. It is translated as CASSVGGSGQPQHF.